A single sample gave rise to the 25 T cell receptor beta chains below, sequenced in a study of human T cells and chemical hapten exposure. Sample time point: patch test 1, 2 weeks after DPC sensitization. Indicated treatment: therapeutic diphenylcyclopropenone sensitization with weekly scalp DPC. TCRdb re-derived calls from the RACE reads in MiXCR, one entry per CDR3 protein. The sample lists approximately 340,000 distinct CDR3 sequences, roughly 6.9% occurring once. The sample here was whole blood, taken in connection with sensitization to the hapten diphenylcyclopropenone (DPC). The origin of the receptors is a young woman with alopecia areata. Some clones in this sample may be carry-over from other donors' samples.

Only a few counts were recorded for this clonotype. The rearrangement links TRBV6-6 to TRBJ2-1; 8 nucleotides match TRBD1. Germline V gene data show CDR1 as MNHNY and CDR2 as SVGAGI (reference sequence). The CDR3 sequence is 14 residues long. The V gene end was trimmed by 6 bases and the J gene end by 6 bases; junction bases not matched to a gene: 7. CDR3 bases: TGTGCCAGCAGCTCCGGACAGGGAGGCAATGAGCAGTTCTTC. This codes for CASSSGQGGNEQFF.

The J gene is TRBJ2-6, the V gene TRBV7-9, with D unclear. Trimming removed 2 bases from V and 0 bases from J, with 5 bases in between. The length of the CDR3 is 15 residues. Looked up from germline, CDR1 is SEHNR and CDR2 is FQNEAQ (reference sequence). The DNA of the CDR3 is TGTGCCAGCAGCTTAAAACACTCTGGGGCCAACGTCCTGACTTTC. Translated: CASSLKHSGANVLTF.

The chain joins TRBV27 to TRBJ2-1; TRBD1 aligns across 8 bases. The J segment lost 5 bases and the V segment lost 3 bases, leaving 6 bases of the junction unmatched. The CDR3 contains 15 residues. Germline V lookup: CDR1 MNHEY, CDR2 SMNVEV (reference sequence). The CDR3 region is CASSFGQGQDNEQFF. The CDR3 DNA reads TGTGCCAGCAGTTTCGGACAGGGCCAGGACAATGAGCAGTTCTTC.

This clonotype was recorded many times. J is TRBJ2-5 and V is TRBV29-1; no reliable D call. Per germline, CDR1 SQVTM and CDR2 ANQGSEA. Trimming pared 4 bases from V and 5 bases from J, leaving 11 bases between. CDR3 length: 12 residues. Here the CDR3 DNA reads TGCAGCGTTGTTAGTTTCGGGGAGACCCAGTACTTC. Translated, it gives CSVVSFGETQYF.

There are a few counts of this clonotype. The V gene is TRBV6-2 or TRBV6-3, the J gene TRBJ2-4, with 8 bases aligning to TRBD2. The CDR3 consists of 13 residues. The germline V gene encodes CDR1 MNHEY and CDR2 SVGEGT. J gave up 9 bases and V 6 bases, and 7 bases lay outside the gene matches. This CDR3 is CASRRPGRGIQYF. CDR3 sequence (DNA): TGTGCCAGCAGAAGACCCGGGAGGGGCATTCAGTACTTC.

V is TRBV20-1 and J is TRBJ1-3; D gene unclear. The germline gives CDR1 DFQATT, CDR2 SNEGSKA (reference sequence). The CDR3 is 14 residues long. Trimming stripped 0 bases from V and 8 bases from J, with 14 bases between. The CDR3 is CSARDRVVGYTIYF. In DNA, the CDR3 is TGCAGTGCTAGAGATCGAGTTGTTGGGTACACCATATATTTT.

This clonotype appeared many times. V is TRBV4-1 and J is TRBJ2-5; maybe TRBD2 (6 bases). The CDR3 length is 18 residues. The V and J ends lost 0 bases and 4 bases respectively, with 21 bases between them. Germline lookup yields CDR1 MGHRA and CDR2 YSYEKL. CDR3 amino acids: CASSQEAWGVRRGETQYF. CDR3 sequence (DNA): TGCGCCAGCAGCCAAGAGGCGTGGGGGGTCAGGCGGGGAGAGACCCAGTACTTC.

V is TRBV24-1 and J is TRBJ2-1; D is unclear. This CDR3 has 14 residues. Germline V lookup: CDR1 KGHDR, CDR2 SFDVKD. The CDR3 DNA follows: TGTGTCGTCAGTCCGGCGTTCCCCTACAATGAGCAGTTCTTC. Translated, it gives CVVSPAFPYNEQFF.

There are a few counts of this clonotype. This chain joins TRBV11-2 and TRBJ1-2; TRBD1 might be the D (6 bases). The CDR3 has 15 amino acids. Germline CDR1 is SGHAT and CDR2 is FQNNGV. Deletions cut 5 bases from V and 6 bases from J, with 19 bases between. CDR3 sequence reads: CASSNRDTGLDGYTF. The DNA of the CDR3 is TGTGCCAGCAGCAACCGGGACACGGGGCTTGATGGCTACACCTTC.

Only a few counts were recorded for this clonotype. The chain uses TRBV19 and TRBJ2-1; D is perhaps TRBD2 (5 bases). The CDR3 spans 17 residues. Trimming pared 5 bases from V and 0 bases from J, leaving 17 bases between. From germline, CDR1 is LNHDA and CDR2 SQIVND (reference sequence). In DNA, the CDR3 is TGTGCCAGTAGTGTTAGCCGGGGAGATCGCTCCTACAATGAGCAGTTCTTC. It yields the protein CASSVSRGDRSYNEQFF.

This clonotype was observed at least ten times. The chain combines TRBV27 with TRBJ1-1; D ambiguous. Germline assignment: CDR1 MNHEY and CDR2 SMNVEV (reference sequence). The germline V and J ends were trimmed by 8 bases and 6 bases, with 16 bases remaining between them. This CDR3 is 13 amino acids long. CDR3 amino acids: CASFRWVTAEAFF. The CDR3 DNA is TGTGCCAGCTTCCGTTGGGTAACAGCTGAAGCTTTCTTT.

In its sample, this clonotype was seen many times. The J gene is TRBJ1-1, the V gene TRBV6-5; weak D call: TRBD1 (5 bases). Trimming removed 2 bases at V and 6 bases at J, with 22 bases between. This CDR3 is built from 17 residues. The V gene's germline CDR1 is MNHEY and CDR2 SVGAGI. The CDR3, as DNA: TGTGCCAGCAGTTACGCTACCATTGGGGCACCCCCCCCTGAAGCTTTCTTT. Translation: CASSYATIGAPPPEAFF.

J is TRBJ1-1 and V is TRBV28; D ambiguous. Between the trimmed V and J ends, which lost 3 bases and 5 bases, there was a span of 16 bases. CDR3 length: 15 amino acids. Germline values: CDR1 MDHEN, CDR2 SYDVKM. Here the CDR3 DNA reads TGTGCCAGCAGTTTGCGTTGGGCGTTTGGGACTGAAGCTTTCTTT. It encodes CASSLRWAFGTEAFF.

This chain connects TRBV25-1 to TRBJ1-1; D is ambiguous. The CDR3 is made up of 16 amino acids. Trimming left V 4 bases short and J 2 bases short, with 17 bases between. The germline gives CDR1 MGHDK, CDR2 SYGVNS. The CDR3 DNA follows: TGTGCCAGCAGTGGACCCGGACGGTTTTTTAACACTGAAGCTTTCTTT. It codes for CASSGPGRFFNTEAFF.

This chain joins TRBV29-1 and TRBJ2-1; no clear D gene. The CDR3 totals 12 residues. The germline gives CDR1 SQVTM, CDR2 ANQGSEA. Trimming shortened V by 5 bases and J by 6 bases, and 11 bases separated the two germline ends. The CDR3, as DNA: TGCAGCGTTCAAAGGAACGGCAATGAGCAGTTCTTC. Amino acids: CSVQRNGNEQFF.

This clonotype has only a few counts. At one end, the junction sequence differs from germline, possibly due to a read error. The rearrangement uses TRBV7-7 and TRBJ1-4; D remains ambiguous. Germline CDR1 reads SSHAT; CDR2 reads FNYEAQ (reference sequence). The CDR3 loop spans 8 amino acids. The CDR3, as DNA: TGTGCTAGCAGCTTCGACCTTTTT. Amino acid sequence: CASSFDLF.

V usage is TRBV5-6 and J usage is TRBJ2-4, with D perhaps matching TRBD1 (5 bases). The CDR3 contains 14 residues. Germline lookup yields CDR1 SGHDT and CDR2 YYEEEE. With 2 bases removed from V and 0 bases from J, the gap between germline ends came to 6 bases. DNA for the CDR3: TGTGCCAGCAGCTTAGACAGAGCCAAAAACATTCAGTACTTC. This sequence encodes CASSLDRAKNIQYF.

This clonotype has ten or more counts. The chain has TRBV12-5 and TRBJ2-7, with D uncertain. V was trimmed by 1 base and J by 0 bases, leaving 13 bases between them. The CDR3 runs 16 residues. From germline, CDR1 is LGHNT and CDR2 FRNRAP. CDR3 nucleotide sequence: TGTGCTAGTGGTTTGGCCCGCCTAACAAGCTCCTACGAGCAGTACTTC. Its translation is CASGLARLTSSYEQYF.

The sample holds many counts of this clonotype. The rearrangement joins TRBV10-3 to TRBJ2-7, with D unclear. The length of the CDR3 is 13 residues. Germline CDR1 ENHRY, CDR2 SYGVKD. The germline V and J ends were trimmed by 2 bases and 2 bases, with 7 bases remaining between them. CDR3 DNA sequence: TGTGCCATCAGTGAGAACAGAGCCTACGAGCAGTACTTC. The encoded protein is CAISENRAYEQYF.

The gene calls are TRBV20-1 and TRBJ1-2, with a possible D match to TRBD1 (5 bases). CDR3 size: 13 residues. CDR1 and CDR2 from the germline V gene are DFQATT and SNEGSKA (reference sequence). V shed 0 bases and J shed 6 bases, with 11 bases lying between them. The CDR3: CSARDRGEDGYTF. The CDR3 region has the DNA TGCAGTGCTAGAGATCGGGGGGAGGATGGCTACACCTTC.

Here the CDR3 reads CASSSLQGKNTEAFF. The CDR3 DNA follows: TGTGCCAGCAGTTCCCTACAGGGGAAGAACACTGAAGCTTTCTTT. V gene TRBV6-5 combines with J gene TRBJ1-1, with 7 bases lining up with TRBD1. The CDR3 runs 15 residues. The V gene end was trimmed by 4 bases and the J gene end by 1 base; junction bases not matched to a gene: 6. The V gene's germline CDR1 is MNHEY and CDR2 SVGAGI.

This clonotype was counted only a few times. CDR3 DNA sequence: TGCGCCAGCGGTCAGCAGCCGGGCGACGGCGGAGCACGAACTGAAGCTTTCTTT. Its protein product is CASGQQPGDGGARTEAFF. The rearrangement uses TRBV5-1 and TRBJ1-1; D not resolved. The V gene's germline CDR1 is SGHRS and CDR2 YFSETQ. There are 18 residues in the CDR3. Trimming cost V 7 bases and J 5 bases, with 30 bases left between them. Full variable domain (rest looked up from reference TRBV5-1 and TRBJ1-1): KAGVTQTPRYLIKTRGQQVTLSCSPISGHRSVSWYQQTPGQGLQFLFEYFSETQRNKGNFPGRFSGRQFSNSRSEMNVSTLELGDSALYLCASGQQPGDGGARTEAFFGQGTRLTVV.

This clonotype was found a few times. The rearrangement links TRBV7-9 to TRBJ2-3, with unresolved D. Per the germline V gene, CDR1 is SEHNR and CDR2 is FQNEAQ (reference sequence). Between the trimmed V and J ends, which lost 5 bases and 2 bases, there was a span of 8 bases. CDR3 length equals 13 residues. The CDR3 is CASSPDPTDTQYF. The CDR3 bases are TGTGCCAGCAGCCCGGACCCCACAGATACGCAGTATTTT.

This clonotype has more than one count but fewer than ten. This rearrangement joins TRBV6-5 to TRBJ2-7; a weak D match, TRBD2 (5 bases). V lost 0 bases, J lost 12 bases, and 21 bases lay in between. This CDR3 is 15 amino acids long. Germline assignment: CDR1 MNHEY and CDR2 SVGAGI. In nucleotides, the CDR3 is TGTGCCAGCAGTTACTCGAGAGGGCCGGCGGACGCTGCGTACTTC. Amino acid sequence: CASSYSRGPADAAYF.

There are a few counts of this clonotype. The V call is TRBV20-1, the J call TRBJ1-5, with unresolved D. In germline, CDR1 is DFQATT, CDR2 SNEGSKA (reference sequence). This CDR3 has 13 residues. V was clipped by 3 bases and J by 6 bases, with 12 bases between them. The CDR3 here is CSARGVLGQPQHF. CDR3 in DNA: TGCAGTGCTAGGGGCGTCTTGGGTCAGCCCCAGCATTTT.